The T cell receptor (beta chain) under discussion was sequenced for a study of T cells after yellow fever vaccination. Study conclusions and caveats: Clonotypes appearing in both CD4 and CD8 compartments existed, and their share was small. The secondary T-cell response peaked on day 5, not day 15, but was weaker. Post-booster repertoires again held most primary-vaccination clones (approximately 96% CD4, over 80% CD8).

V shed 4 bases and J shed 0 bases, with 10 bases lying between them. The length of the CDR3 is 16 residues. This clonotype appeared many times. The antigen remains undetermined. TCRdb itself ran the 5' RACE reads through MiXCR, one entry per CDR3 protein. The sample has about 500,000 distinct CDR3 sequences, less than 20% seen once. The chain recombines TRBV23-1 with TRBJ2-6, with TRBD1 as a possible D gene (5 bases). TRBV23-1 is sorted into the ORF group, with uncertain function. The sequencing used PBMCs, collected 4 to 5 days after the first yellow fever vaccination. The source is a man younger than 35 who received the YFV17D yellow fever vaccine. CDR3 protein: CASSLLQGSGANVLTF. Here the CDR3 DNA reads TGCGCCAGCAGTCTATTGCAGGGCTCTGGGGCCAACGTCCTGACTTTC.